The clone carrying this T cell receptor beta chain has a count of ten or more. Antigen unknown. This sample was taken from a study of T cells in Graves' hyperthyroidism and ophthalmopathy. Uncontrolled infection, other autoimmune disease, pregnancy or lactation barred patients from enrollment. TCR beta CDR3 regions were amplified from RNA transcripts. HTBI primers drove first-round RT-PCR of the TCR CDR3. Each CDR3 protein is one row after TCRdb ran MiXCR on the multiplex PCR reads. Among a few hundred thousand distinct CDR3 sequences listed, more than 14% were seen once. General observations from the study: The model made its ophthalmopathy prediction, and onset followed a median about 6 months later.

Germline V gene sequence: CDR1 MGHRA, CDR2 YSYEKL. This CDR3 comprises 14 residues. V was trimmed by 5 bases and J by 7 bases, leaving 15 bases between them. What was sequenced was blood. This sequence originates from a woman in her twenties or thirties with Graves' ophthalmopathy. The chain combines TRBV4-1 with TRBJ2-1; possible D gene TRBD1, 6 bases. The CDR3: CASSSMGAWNEQFF. The CDR3 nucleotides are TGCGCCAGCAGCAGTATGGGGGCCTGGAATGAGCAGTTCTTC.